The clone carrying this T cell receptor beta chain turned up a few times. This sample stems from a study of long-term antiretroviral therapy in people with HIV. There were no participants with HIV treated outside the United States. The CDR3 is made up of 12 amino acids. CDR1 and CDR2 (germline): SGHTA, FQGNSA. Trimming shortened V by 4 bases and J by 4 bases, and 7 bases separated the two germline ends. They ran version v3.0 of the immunoSEQ assay at survey level. Method: immunoSEQ multiplex PCR; TCRdb's copy keeps in-frame clones and lacks some. The sample lists about 15,000 clones, 84% seen once, with 7% to 10% in the top ten.

The chain couples TRBV7-2 to TRBJ1-2; D is unclear. This clonotype was sampled from a man between 18 and 35 years old with HIV. This specimen consisted of unsorted PBMCs, obtained 0.1 years after starting antiretroviral therapy. CDR3 bases: TGTGCCAGCAGCTGGTCCACCTATGGCTACACCTTC. Translated, it gives CASSWSTYGYTF.